What follows is one T cell receptor beta chain and its context. The V end lost 5 bases, the J end lost 3 bases, and 23 bases lay between the germline ends. The germline V gene has CDR1 SEHNR and CDR2 FQNEAQ (reference sequence). The CDR3 is 18 amino acids. This record comes from a study of cytomegalovirus exposure and HLA in healthy donors. Libraries were prepared by immunoSEQ multiplex PCR; TCRdb keeps only in-frame clonotypes and omits some of them. There are over 110,000 clones in the sample; about 90% occur only once, and approximately 3% lies in the top ten. The sequence was collected from a man between 18 and 29 years old in good health and CMV-seronegative. The genes are TRBV7-9 and TRBJ2-1; tentatively, D is TRBD2 (6 bases). The sequenced sample was PBMCs. The DNA for the CDR3 is TGTGCCAGCAGCCGGGCTCGAAGGGAGGTTACTCGCTACAATGAGCAGTTCTTC. This translates into CASSRARREVTRYNEQFF.